A single sample gave rise to the 32 T cell receptor beta chains below, sequenced in a study of T cell changes during pregnancy in multiple sclerosis. Clones were sequenced by immunoSEQ multiplex PCR, and TCRdb holds only the in-frame ones, with some missing. The sample includes around 40,000 clones, 90% of them seen just once. The source was CD4+ T cells from peripheral blood mononuclear cells, collected in the first trimester of pregnancy. The origin of the receptors is a female donor in good health, enrolled as a control in a pregnancy study.

The chain recombines TRBV5-6 with TRBJ2-7; no clear D gene. CDR1 SGHDT and CDR2 YYEEEE come from the germline V gene. Trimming cost V 2 bases and J 6 bases, with 15 bases left between them. CDR3 length: 14 residues. CDR3 bases: TGTGCCAGCAGCTTTGGTTCTAGATCGACCGAGCAGTACTTC. Translated: CASSFGSRSTEQYF.

The chain uses TRBV15 and TRBJ2-2; 7 bases map to TRBD1. CDR1 and CDR2 (germline): LNHNV, YYDKDF (reference sequence). There are 13 residues in the CDR3. Trimming took 6 bases from V and 5 from J; bases not matched to a gene: 3. This CDR3 reads CATRDRHTGELFF. The CDR3 region has the DNA TGTGCCACCAGGGACAGGCATACCGGGGAGCTGTTTTTT.

The chain recombines TRBV7-9 with TRBJ2-6; a possible D gene is TRBD1 (5 bases). The CDR3 consists of 15 residues. V was cut by 1 base and J by 2 bases, with 6 bases left in between. Per germline, CDR1 SEHNR and CDR2 FQNEAQ (reference sequence). Here the CDR3 DNA reads TGTGCCAGCAGCTTAGGACAGACTGGGGCCAACGTCCTGACTTTC. It yields the protein CASSLGQTGANVLTF. Full variable domain (remainder filled in from reference TRBV7-9 and TRBJ2-6): DTGVSQNPRHKITKRGQNVTFRCDPISEHNRLYWYRQTLGQGPEFLTYFQNEAQLEKSRLLSDRFSAERPKGSFSTLEIQRTEQGDSAMYLCASSLGQTGANVLTFGAGSRLTVL.

The chain combines TRBV7-9 with TRBJ1-2; D unclear. CDR3 size: 13 residues. Germline V gene sequence: CDR1 SEHNR, CDR2 FQNEAQ (reference sequence). V gave up 5 bases and J gave up 5 bases, with 12 bases separating them. The CDR3 spells CASSPLTLYGYTF. Written as DNA, the CDR3 is TGTGCCAGCAGCCCCCTGACTCTTTATGGCTACACCTTC.

This clone was recorded once. The chain is built from TRBV28 and TRBJ1-6, with D possibly TRBD1 on 6 matching bases. The CDR3 contains 16 residues. Trimming removed 5 bases from V and 0 bases from J, with 11 bases in between. Per germline, CDR1 MDHEN and CDR2 SYDVKM. The CDR3 loop reads CASSIRDNSYNSPLHF. CDR3 coding DNA: TGTGCCAGCAGTATCCGGGACAACTCCTATAATTCACCCCTCCACTTT.

J is TRBJ1-3 and V is TRBV7-2; TRBD1 agrees at 8 bases. The CDR3 totals 16 residues. From germline, CDR1 is SGHTA and CDR2 FQGNSA. J gave up 2 bases and V 1 base, and 4 bases lay outside the gene matches. The CDR3 is CASSLDSGGTGNTIYF. The CDR3, as DNA: TGTGCCAGCAGCTTAGACTCAGGGGGCACTGGAAACACCATATATTTT.

V and J are TRBV7-8 and TRBJ1-5, with TRBD1 identical over 10 bases. The CDR3 is 15 amino acids. From germline, CDR1 is SGHVS and CDR2 FQNEAQ. V lost 5 bases and J lost 5; bases outside the gene matches: 6. CDR3 coding DNA: TGTGCCAGCAGCCCTGACAGGGGGCGACATCAGCCCCAGCATTTT. Residues: CASSPDRGRHQPQHF.

V is TRBV5-1 and J is TRBJ2-2; the match to TRBD1 covers 8 bases. This CDR3 is 15 amino acids long. V lost 7 bases and J lost 1; bases outside the gene matches: 6. CDR1 SGHRS and CDR2 YFSETQ come from the germline V gene. CDR3 DNA: TGCGCCAGCCAATTTGGACAGGGGAACACCGGGGAGCTGTTTTTT. This codes for CASQFGQGNTGELFF.

The V and J genes are TRBV7-9 and TRBJ2-5, with 13 bases that match TRBD2. The V and J ends lost 4 bases and 5 bases, in that order; junction bases with no gene match: 10. Looked up from germline, CDR1 is SEHNR and CDR2 is FQNEAQ (reference sequence). This CDR3 region has 17 residues. The CDR3 DNA reads TGTGCCAGCAGCTGGGGGACTAGCGGGATCTTCCGGGAGACCCAGTACTTC. Protein product: CASSWGTSGIFRETQYF.

This chain connects TRBV2 to TRBJ2-2; D unclear. V was shortened by 8 bases and J by 7 bases, with 14 bases between the two germline ends. The CDR3 is 13 residues long. Germline values: CDR1 SNHLY, CDR2 FYNNEI. CDR3 region: CASGGRRGGELFF. CDR3 DNA: TGTGCCAGCGGCGGCCGGCGCGGCGGGGAGCTGTTTTTT.

The chain carries TRBV30 and TRBJ1-2; 7 positions match TRBD1. CDR1 is GTSNPN, CDR2 SVGIG, per germline (reference sequence). CDR3 size: 14 residues. With 3 bases clipped from V and 7 bases from J, the junction kept 11 bases outside the gene matches. The CDR3 spells CAWSRQGSNRGYTF. The CDR3 region has the DNA TGTGCCTGGAGCAGACAGGGATCTAATCGTGGCTACACCTTC.

The chain carries TRBV7-3 and TRBJ2-2; TRBD2 aligns across 8 bases. Germline V gene lookup returns CDR1 SGHTA and CDR2 FQGTGA. V shed 5 bases and J 2 bases; nucleotides not matched to a gene: 7. CDR3 length: 16 amino acids. CDR3 loop: CASSPTGGANTGELFF. The CDR3 nucleotides read TGTGCCAGCAGCCCAACGGGAGGGGCAAACACCGGGGAGCTGTTTTTT.

This clone occurred once. The chain is built from TRBV14 and TRBJ1-2; D unclear. The germline CDR1 and CDR2 sequences are SGHDN and FVKESK. V was trimmed by 0 bases and J by 5 bases, leaving 7 bases between them. This CDR3 spans 13 amino acids. The DNA for the CDR3 is TGTGCCAGCAGCCAAGAGGGGAGGTATGGCTACACCTTC. Translated, it gives CASSQEGRYGYTF.

The gene calls are TRBV5-8 and TRBJ1-6; tentative D call: TRBD1 (6 bases). Germline V CDR1 and CDR2: SGHTS, YDEGEE. CDR3 length: 15 amino acids. With 2 bases removed from V and 10 bases from J, the gap between germline ends came to 16 bases. The CDR3 DNA reads TGTGCCAGCAGCTTACTTACAGGGTGGCAATCACCCCTCCACTTT. It is translated as CASSLLTGWQSPLHF.

V gene TRBV27 combines with J gene TRBJ1-5; tentative D call: TRBD1 (6 bases). This CDR3 has 14 amino acids. The germline V gene encodes CDR1 MNHEY and CDR2 SMNVEV (reference sequence). Trimming took 6 bases from V and 6 from J, leaving 15 bases between them. CDR3 sequence (DNA): TGTGCCAGCAGCCCTACAGGGATCGTTCAGCCCCAGCATTTT. This translates into CASSPTGIVQPQHF.

V and J are TRBV7-3 and TRBJ2-5, with D perhaps matching TRBD2 (5 bases). Looked up from germline, CDR1 is SGHTA and CDR2 is FQGTGA. This CDR3 is built from 11 residues. V was cut by 6 bases and J by 5 bases, with 7 bases left in between. Written as DNA, the CDR3 is TGTGCCAGCAGAGCGGTGGAGACCCAGTACTTC. This encodes CASRAVETQYF.

This clone was detected only once. The chain carries TRBV4-2 and TRBJ2-2, with TRBD2 as a possible D gene (5 bases). This CDR3 spans 14 amino acids. Looked up from germline, CDR1 is LGHNA and CDR2 is YNFKEQ. Trimming shortened V by 1 base and J by 6 bases, and 9 bases separated the two germline ends. This CDR3 reads CASSQVTGAGELFF. The DNA of the CDR3 is TGTGCCAGCAGCCAAGTTACCGGGGCCGGGGAGCTGTTTTTT.

The chain is built from TRBV7-2 and TRBJ1-1; D is possibly TRBD1 (5 bases). The CDR3 consists of 15 residues. Trimming took 1 base from V and 3 from J, leaving 12 bases between them. The germline V gene encodes CDR1 SGHTA and CDR2 FQGNSA. As DNA, the CDR3 is TGTGCCAGCAGCTTAGAATCTCGGGGGGACACTGAAGCTTTCTTT. It codes for CASSLESRGDTEAFF.

The rearrangement joins TRBV5-1 to TRBJ1-6; D not certain. CDR1 SGHRS and CDR2 YFSETQ come from the germline V gene. V was shortened by 4 bases and J by 5 bases, with 13 bases between the two germline ends. The CDR3 runs to 15 residues. Written as DNA, the CDR3 is TGCGCCAGCAGCCTAGGACTGGTAAATAATTCACCCCTCCACTTT. Its translation is CASSLGLVNNSPLHF.

This clone occurred once. V gene TRBV5-4 combines with J gene TRBJ2-3; a weak D match, TRBD2 (6 bases). Germline V gives CDR1 SGHNT, CDR2 YYREEE (reference sequence). This CDR3 is built from 15 residues. V was pared by 5 bases and J by 4 bases, with 17 bases between. The CDR3 loop is CASSDRRESADTQYF. For the CDR3, the DNA is TGTGCCAGCAGTGACCGTCGGGAGTCCGCAGATACGCAGTATTTT.

The chain has TRBV4-1 and TRBJ1-1, with D perhaps matching TRBD1 (6 bases). The CDR3 runs to 15 residues. Germline CDR1 is MGHRA and CDR2 is YSYEKL. Between the trimmed V and J ends, which lost 1 base and 6 bases, there was a span of 15 bases. The CDR3 DNA is TGCGCCAGCAGCCAAGGAGGGAAGGGGGTACCTGAAGCTTTCTTT. It specifies CASSQGGKGVPEAFF.

The chain carries TRBV19 and TRBJ1-5, with D unresolved. CDR3 length equals 15 residues. Germline lookup yields CDR1 LNHDA and CDR2 SQIVND (reference sequence). Trimming shortened V by 4 bases and J by 4 bases, and 14 bases separated the two germline ends. As DNA, the CDR3 is TGTGCCAGTAGTAATGCGGCACTTTATAATCAGCCCCAGCATTTT. It translates to CASSNAALYNQPQHF.

V is TRBV7-2 and J is TRBJ2-5, with D possibly being TRBD1 (6 bases). V lost 5 bases, J lost 5 bases, and 18 bases lay in between. Per germline, CDR1 SGHTA and CDR2 FQGNSA. CDR3 size: 15 residues. In DNA form, the CDR3 reads TGTGCCAGCAGCCAAGAACAGGGTCCGTGGGAGACCCAGTACTTC. Protein: CASSQEQGPWETQYF.

This clone has a handful of counts. The V gene is TRBV5-6, the J gene TRBJ1-1; D is perhaps TRBD1 (5 bases). The CDR3 runs to 12 residues. Germline CDR1 is SGHDT and CDR2 is YYEEEE. V lost 2 bases to trimming and J lost 8 bases, with 10 bases between them. The CDR3 DNA reads TGTGCCAGCAGCTTAGGGGCAGGGGAAGCTTTCTTT. Protein: CASSLGAGEAFF.

The count of this clone is one. The chain links TRBV18 to TRBJ1-2; D not certain. This CDR3 has 16 residues. CDR1 is KGHSH, CDR2 LQKENI, per germline. Trimming left V 2 bases short and J 1 base short, with 14 bases between. CDR3 bases: TGTGCCAGCTCACCAACTCCGAAAGCCCTTAACTATGGCTACACCTTC. It yields the protein CASSPTPKALNYGYTF.

Here the CDR3 reads CSVQGAENIQYF. Here the CDR3 DNA reads TGCAGCGTTCAGGGGGCGGAAAACATTCAGTACTTC. The chain links TRBV29-1 to TRBJ2-4; TRBD1 matches at 8 bases. With 5 bases clipped from V and 5 bases from J, the junction kept 2 bases outside the gene matches. This CDR3 is built from 12 residues. CDR1 is SQVTM and CDR2 is ANQGSEA in the germline V gene.

This sequence joins TRBV4-1 and TRBJ2-4; D not resolved. V was clipped by 2 bases and J by 0 bases, with 11 bases between them. The CDR3 is 16 amino acids. CDR1 MGHRA and CDR2 YSYEKL come from the germline V gene. The CDR3 loop reads CASSQLRELAKNIQYF. CDR3 sequence (DNA): TGCGCCAGCAGCCAATTGAGAGAACTAGCCAAAAACATTCAGTACTTC.

This clone appeared a single time. V usage is TRBV4-3 and J usage is TRBJ1-1, with D maybe TRBD1 (5 bases). In germline, CDR1 is LGHNA, CDR2 YSLEER. V lost 0 bases and J lost 1, with 12 bases in between. The CDR3 covers 16 residues. The CDR3 loop reads CASSQDRAGWNTEAFF. CDR3 DNA: TGCGCCAGCAGCCAAGATAGGGCAGGGTGGAACACTGAAGCTTTCTTT.

This clone appeared a single time. The chain combines TRBV2 with TRBJ2-3; D is perhaps TRBD2 (6 bases). V was pared by 4 bases and J by 7 bases, with 18 bases between. Per germline, CDR1 SNHLY and CDR2 FYNNEI. The CDR3 sequence is 15 residues long. CDR3 in DNA: TGTGCCAGCAGTGTCGGGGGAGGCTACGGAAATACGCAGTATTTT. Its protein is CASSVGGGYGNTQYF.

This rearrangement joins TRBV4-1 to TRBJ1-5; TRBD1 might be the D (6 bases). The CDR3 covers 16 residues. Trimming shortened V by 1 base and J by 7 bases, and 17 bases separated the two germline ends. Germline lookup yields CDR1 MGHRA and CDR2 YSYEKL. The CDR3 loop is CASSQGPQGKGQPQHF. CDR3 sequence (DNA): TGCGCCAGCAGCCAAGGCCCCCAGGGGAAAGGCCAGCCCCAGCATTTT.

This clone was detected once. The rearrangement links TRBV7-2 to TRBJ2-1; 7 bases agree with TRBD1. With V trimmed by 5 bases and J by 0 bases, 7 bases remained unmatched. The CDR3 consists of 16 residues. Germline V gene lookup returns CDR1 SGHTA and CDR2 FQGNSA. The CDR3 DNA sequence: TGTGCCAGCAGCCCCCTAACAGGGGCCTCCTACAATGAGCAGTTCTTC. Protein: CASSPLTGASYNEQFF.

V usage is TRBV7-8 and J usage is TRBJ1-2, with D hard to call. This CDR3 is built from 14 residues. Germline values: CDR1 SGHVS, CDR2 FQNEAQ. V was cut by 5 bases and J by 3 bases, with 13 bases left in between. The CDR3 sequence: CASSPRRGDYGYTF. CDR3 nucleotides: TGTGCCAGCAGCCCGAGACGGGGAGACTATGGCTACACCTTC.